This TCR beta chain is drawn from a study of T cell changes during pregnancy in multiple sclerosis. Sequenced by immunoSEQ multiplex PCR; TCRdb stores in-frame clones only, minus some. The sample holds roughly 20,000 clones, less than 90% seen once. V shed 4 bases, J shed 5 bases, and the junction held 5 bases outside the gene matches. CDR1 is SGHNT and CDR2 is YYREEE in the germline V gene (reference sequence). The CDR3 runs 15 residues. This material consisted of CD8+ T cells from peripheral blood mononuclear cells, taken after pregnancy. This chain connects TRBV5-4 to TRBJ2-5; the match to TRBD2 covers 13 bases. The origin of this receptor is a female donor in good health, enrolled as a control in a pregnancy study. CDR3 bases: TGTGCCAGCAGCCTAGGACTAGCGGGGGAGGAGACCCAGTACTTC. This encodes CASSLGLAGEETQYF.